This TCR beta chain was documented in a study of OX40 agonist ivuxolimab in advanced cancers. Findings of the study overall: In CD8+ T cells, expanded clones were on average more numerous than in CD4+.

This CDR3 is 13 amino acids long. Trimming shortened V by 3 bases and J by 4 bases, and 9 bases separated the two germline ends. Germline values: CDR1 LNHDA, CDR2 SQIVND (reference sequence). The data were produced by immunoSEQ multiplex PCR, yet TCRdb's version contains in-frame clones alone and is incomplete. Among 50,000 or so clones listed, 80% to 90% were seen once. Comment on this clone: Antigen: not known.

Material: CD4+ or CD8+ T cells sorted from blood, obtained in a trial of the OX40 agonist ivuxolimab. This rearrangement joins TRBV19 to TRBJ2-5, with a tentative D call TRBD2 (6 bases). This clonotype was sampled from an adult with an advanced solid tumor such as melanoma, head and neck, liver or kidney cancer. The CDR3 loop reads CASSIGRRETQYF. The CDR3 DNA reads as TGTGCCAGTAGTATTGGGAGGCGAGAGACCCAGTACTTC.